One and the same sample provided the 11 T cell receptor beta chains below, sequenced in a study of sequential checkpoint blockade in melanoma. Treatment indicated: randomized to nivolumab then ipilimumab (arm A) or the reverse (arm B). The protocol was immunoSEQ multiplex PCR, while the TCRdb copy is restricted to in-frame clones and leaves out a portion. The sample contains some 1,600 clones, roughly 23% of which appear only once. Material: tumor tissue (inferred from file names), obtained from a patient given nivolumab and ipilimumab in sequence. The receptors were sampled from a human donor with melanoma.

By sample fraction, this clone is medium-sized (0.01 to 0.1%). The V gene is TRBV9, the J gene TRBJ2-1, with D perhaps being TRBD1 or TRBD2 (6 bases each). The V gene's germline CDR1 is SGDLS and CDR2 YYNGEE. V was pared by 3 bases and J by 6 bases, with 16 bases between. CDR3 length: 15 residues. CDR3 DNA sequence: TGTGCCAGCAGCGCCCTTTACAGGGAGGTCAATGAGCAGTTCTTC. It codes for CASSALYREVNEQFF.

This clone is labeled as large. The chain links TRBV11-3 to TRBJ2-1; TRBD1 aligns across 10 bases. The trim removed 4 bases at V and 6 bases at J, leaving 15 bases unmatched. The CDR3 is 18 residues long. Germline assignment: CDR1 SGHNT and CDR2 YENEEA. In nucleotides, the CDR3 is TGTGCCAGCAGCTCCCGGGACAGGGGAAGTATTATTACCAATGAGCAGTTCTTC. Amino acids: CASSSRDRGSIITNEQFF.

This chain links TRBV19 with TRBJ2-3; 12 bases agree with TRBD2. In germline, CDR1 is LNHDA, CDR2 SQIVND (reference sequence). With V trimmed by 2 bases and J by 4 bases, 13 bases remained unmatched. The CDR3 covers 19 residues. This CDR3 is CASSILLGLTSGGSDTQYF. Here the CDR3 DNA reads TGTGCCAGTAGTATACTCCTAGGCCTGACTAGCGGGGGTTCAGATACGCAGTATTTT.

This clone is termed medium-sized. The V call is TRBV6-1, the J call TRBJ1-5, with D unclear. The CDR3 runs 16 residues. V was pared by 0 bases and J by 0 bases, with 9 bases between. The germline V gene encodes CDR1 MNHNS and CDR2 SASEGT. CDR3 amino acids: CASSEAWQNSNQPQHF. CDR3 coding DNA: TGTGCCAGCAGTGAAGCGTGGCAGAATAGCAATCAGCCCCAGCATTTT.

The CDR3 is CASSVLPGAGEKLFF. CDR3 coding DNA: TGTGCCAGCAGCGTATTGCCGGGGGCAGGGGAAAAACTGTTTTTT. The gene calls are TRBV9 and TRBJ1-4; weak D call: TRBD1 (6 bases). Germline V CDR1 and CDR2: SGDLS, YYNGEE. Trimming left V 1 base short and J 8 bases short, with 15 bases between. The CDR3 length is 15 residues.

This clone has a handful of counts. The chain employs TRBV9 and TRBJ2-1; 8 bases are shared with TRBD2. The CDR3 runs 17 residues. CDR1 SGDLS and CDR2 YYNGEE come from the germline V gene. The J segment lost 5 bases and the V segment lost 2 bases, leaving 12 bases of the junction unmatched. CDR3 sequence (DNA): TGTGCCAGCAGCGTTTTCGGCCGGTCGGGAGGGGACAATGAGCAGTTCTTC. This gives the protein CASSVFGRSGGDNEQFF.

The chain recombines TRBV11-3 with TRBJ1-3; 8 bases map to TRBD1. The CDR3 is made up of 15 amino acids. V lost 5 bases and J lost 4; bases outside the gene matches: 7. The germline V gene encodes CDR1 SGHNT and CDR2 YENEEA. DNA of the CDR3: TGTGCCAGCAGCAAAACCGGGACAGGCGGAAACACCATATATTTT. It specifies CASSKTGTGGNTIYF. Together with reference TRBV11-3 and TRBJ1-3, the CDR3 gives the full variable domain: EAGVVQSPRYKIIEKKQPVAFWCNPISGHNTLYWYLQNLGQGPELLIRYENEEAVDDSQLPKDRFSAERLKGVDSTLKIQPAELGDSAVYLCASSKTGTGGNTIYFGEGSWLTVV.

This chain links TRBV6-8 with TRBJ1-5; D possibly corresponds to TRBD1 (5 bases). The germline gives CDR1 MNHGY, CDR2 SAAAGT. The V gene lost 2 bases and the J gene lost 4 bases, with 9 bases spanning the gap. This CDR3 has 14 residues. The CDR3 sequence is CASSYGGVNQPQHF. The CDR3 coding sequence is TGTGCCAGCAGTTACGGGGGGGTTAATCAGCCCCAGCATTTT.

V usage is TRBV11-3 and J usage is TRBJ2-5; no definite D call. Looked up from germline, CDR1 is SGHNT and CDR2 is YENEEA. CDR3 size: 14 residues. V lost 3 bases to trimming and J lost 1 base, with 9 bases between them. CDR3 coding DNA: TGTGCCAGCAGCTTGTGGACGGGCCAAGAGACCCAGTACTTC. It is translated as CASSLWTGQETQYF.

This clone was seen only a few times. The CDR3 loop reads CASSFGRTYGYTF. In nucleotides, the CDR3 is TGTGCCAGCAGTTTTGGCAGGACCTATGGCTACACCTTC. The J gene is TRBJ1-2, the V gene TRBV6-8, with D uncertain. Germline CDR1 reads MNHGY; CDR2 reads SAAAGT. The V end lost 4 bases, the J end lost 4 bases, and 10 bases lay between the germline ends. The CDR3 loop spans 13 amino acids.

The table lists this clone with a few counts. The chain recombines TRBV29-1 with TRBJ1-1; D remains ambiguous. Germline V gene sequence: CDR1 SQVTM, CDR2 ANQGSEA. Trimming left V 4 bases short and J 1 base short, with 10 bases between. The CDR3 runs 13 residues. CDR3 DNA: TGCAGCGTTGTTTACTCGGGGAACACTGAAGCTTTCTTT. Protein: CSVVYSGNTEAFF.